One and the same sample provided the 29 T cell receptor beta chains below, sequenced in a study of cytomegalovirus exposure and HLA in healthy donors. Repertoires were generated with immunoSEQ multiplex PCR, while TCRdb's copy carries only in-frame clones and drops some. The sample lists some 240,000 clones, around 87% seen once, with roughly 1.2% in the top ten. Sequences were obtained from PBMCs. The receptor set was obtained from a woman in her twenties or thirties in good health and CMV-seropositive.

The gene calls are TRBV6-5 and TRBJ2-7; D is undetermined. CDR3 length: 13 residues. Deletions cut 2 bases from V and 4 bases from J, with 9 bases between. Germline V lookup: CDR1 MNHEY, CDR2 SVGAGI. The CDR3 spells CASSYRPRYEQYF. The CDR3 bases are TGTGCCAGCAGTTACCGACCGCGGTACGAGCAGTACTTC.

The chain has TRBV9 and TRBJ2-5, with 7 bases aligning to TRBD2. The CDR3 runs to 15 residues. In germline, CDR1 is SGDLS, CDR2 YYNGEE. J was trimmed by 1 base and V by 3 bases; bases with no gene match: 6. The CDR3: CASSGDYTIQETQYF. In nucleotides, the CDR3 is TGTGCCAGCAGCGGGGACTATACTATCCAAGAGACCCAGTACTTC. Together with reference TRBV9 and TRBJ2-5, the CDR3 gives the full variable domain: DSGVTQTPKHLITATGQRVTLRCSPRSGDLSVYWYQQSLDQGLQFLIQYYNGEERAKGNILERFSAQQFPDLHSELNLSSLELGDSALYFCASSGDYTIQETQYFGPGTRLLVL.

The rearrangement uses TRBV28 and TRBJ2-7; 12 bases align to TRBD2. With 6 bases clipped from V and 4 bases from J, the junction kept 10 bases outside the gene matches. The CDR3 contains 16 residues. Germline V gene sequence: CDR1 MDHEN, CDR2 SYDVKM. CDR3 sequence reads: CASSLPTSGSLYEQYF. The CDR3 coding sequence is TGTGCCAGCAGCCTCCCGACTAGCGGGAGTCTATACGAGCAGTACTTC.

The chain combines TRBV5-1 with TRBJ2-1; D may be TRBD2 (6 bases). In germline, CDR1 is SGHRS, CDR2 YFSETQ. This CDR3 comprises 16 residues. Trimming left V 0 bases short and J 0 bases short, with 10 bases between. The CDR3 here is CASSLAAGSSYNEQFF. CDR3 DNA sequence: TGCGCCAGCAGCTTGGCCGCGGGGAGCTCCTACAATGAGCAGTTCTTC.

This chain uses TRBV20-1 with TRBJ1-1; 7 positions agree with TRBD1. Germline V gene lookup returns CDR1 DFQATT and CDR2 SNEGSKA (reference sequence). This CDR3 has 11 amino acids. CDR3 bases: TGCATGTCAGGGGGGTGGCCTGAAGCTTTCTTT. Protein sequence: CMSGGWPEAFF.

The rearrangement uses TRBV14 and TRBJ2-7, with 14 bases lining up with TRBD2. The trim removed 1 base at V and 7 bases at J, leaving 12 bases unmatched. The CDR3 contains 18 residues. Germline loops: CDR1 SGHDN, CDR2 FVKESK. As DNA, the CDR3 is TGTGCCAGCAGCCAAGGAGTTTTGGGACTAGCGGGAGTGTGGGAGCAGTACTTC. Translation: CASSQGVLGLAGVWEQYF.

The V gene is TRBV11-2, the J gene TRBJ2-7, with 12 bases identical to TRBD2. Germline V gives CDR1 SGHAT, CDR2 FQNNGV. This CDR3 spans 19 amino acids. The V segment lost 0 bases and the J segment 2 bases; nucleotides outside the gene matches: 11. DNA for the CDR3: TGTGCCAGCAGCTTAGACGAACTAGGACTAGCGGGATTTGCCTACGAGCAGTACTTC. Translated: CASSLDELGLAGFAYEQYF.

The CDR3 sequence: CASSLQGTGELFF. The CDR3 DNA reads as TGTGCCAGCAGCCTCCAGGGGACCGGGGAGCTGTTTTTT. This sequence joins TRBV7-3 and TRBJ2-2, with D perhaps matching TRBD1 (6 bases). This CDR3 spans 13 amino acids. Trimming pared 5 bases from V and 5 bases from J, leaving 9 bases between. Germline CDR1 is SGHTA and CDR2 is FQGTGA.

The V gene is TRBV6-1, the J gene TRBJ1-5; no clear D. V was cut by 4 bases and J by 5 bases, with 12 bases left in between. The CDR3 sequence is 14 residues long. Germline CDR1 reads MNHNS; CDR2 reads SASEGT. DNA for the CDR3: TGTGCCAGCAGTGGTGAGGGTGACTATCAGCCCCAGCATTTT. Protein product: CASSGEGDYQPQHF.

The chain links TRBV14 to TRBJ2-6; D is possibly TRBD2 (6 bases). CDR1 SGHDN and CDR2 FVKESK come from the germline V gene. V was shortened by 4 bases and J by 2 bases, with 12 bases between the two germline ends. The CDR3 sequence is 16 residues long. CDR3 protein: CASSLFGEAGANVLTF. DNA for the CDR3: TGTGCCAGCAGCCTGTTTGGGGAGGCTGGGGCCAACGTCCTGACTTTC.

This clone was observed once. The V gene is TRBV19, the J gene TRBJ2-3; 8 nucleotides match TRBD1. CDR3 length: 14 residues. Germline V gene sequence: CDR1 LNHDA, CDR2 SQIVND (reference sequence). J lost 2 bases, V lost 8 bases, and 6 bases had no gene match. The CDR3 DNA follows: TGTGCCAGTGGACAGGGAATTTACACAGATACGCAGTATTTT. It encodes CASGQGIYTDTQYF. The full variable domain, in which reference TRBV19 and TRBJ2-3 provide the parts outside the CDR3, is DGGITQSPKYLFRKEGQNVTLSCEQNLNHDAMYWYRQDPGQGLRLIYYSQIVNDFQKGDIAEGYSVSREKKESFPLTVTSAQKNPTAFYLCASGQGIYTDTQYFGPGTRLTVL.

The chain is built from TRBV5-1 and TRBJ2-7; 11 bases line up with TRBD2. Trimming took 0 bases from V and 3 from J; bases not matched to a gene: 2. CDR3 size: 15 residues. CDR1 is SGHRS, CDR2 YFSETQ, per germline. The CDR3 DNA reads TGCGCCAGCAGCTTGGAGGGACTAGCGGACTACGAGCAGTACTTC. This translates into CASSLEGLADYEQYF.

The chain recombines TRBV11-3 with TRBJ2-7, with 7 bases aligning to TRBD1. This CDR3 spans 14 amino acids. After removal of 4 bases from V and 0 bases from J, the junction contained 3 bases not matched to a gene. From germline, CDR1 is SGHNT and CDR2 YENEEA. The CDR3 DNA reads TGTGCCAGCAGCTCTAGGGGGCTCTCCTACGAGCAGTACTTC. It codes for CASSSRGLSYEQYF.

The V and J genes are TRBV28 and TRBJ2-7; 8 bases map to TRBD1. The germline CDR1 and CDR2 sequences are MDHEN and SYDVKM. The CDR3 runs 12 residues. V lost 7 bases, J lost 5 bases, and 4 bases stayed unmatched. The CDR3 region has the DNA TGTGCCAGCACCCCGACAGGGGACGAGCAGTACTTC. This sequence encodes CASTPTGDEQYF.

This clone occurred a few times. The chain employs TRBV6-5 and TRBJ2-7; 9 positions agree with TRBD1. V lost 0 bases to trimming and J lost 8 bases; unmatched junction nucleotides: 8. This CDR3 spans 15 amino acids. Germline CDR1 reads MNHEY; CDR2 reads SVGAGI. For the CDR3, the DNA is TGTGCCAGCAGTTACTCCCCACCGGGACAGGGAAAGCAGTACTTC. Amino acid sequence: CASSYSPPGQGKQYF.

CDR3 DNA: TGTGCCACCAGCAGAGGACAAGTTTCTGGCTACACCTTC. Amino acids: CATSRGQVSGYTF. The chain links TRBV15 to TRBJ1-2; unclear D gene. This CDR3 comprises 13 residues. CDR1 LNHNV and CDR2 YYDKDF come from the germline V gene (reference sequence). V was pared by 1 base and J by 7 bases, with 10 bases between.

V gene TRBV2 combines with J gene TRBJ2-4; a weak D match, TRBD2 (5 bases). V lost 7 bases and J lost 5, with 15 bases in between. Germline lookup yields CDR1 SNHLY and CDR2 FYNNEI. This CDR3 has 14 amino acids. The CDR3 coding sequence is TGTGCCAGCACTCATGAGGGATGGGAAAACATTCAGTACTTC. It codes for CASTHEGWENIQYF.

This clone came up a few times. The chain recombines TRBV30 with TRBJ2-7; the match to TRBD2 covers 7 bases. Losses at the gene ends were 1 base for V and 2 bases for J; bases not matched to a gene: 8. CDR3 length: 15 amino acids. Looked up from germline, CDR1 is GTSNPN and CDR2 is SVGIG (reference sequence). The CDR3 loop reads CAWSGISGPTYEQYF. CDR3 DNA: TGTGCCTGGAGTGGGATTAGCGGGCCGACCTACGAGCAGTACTTC.

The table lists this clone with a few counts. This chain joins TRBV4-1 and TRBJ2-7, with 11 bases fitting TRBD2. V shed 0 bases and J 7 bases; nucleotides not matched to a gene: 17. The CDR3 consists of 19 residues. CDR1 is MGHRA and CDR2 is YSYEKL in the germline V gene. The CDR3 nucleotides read TGCGCCAGCAGCCAAGATCCTCAGGGGGCTAGCGGGAGGCGGGGGGAGCAGTACTTC. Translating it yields CASSQDPQGASGRRGEQYF.

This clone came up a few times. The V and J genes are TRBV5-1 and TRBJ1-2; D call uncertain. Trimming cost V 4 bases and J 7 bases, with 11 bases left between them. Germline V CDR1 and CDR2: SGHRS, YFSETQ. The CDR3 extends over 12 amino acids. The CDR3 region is CASSAESSGYTF. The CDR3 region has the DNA TGCGCCAGCAGCGCGGAATCAAGTGGCTACACCTTC.

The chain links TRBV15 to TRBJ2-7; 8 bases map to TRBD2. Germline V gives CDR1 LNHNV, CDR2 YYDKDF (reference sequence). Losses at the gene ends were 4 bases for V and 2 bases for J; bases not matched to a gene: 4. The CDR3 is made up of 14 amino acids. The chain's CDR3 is CATSISGTTYEQYF. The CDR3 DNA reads TGTGCCACCAGCATTAGCGGGACTACCTACGAGCAGTACTTC.

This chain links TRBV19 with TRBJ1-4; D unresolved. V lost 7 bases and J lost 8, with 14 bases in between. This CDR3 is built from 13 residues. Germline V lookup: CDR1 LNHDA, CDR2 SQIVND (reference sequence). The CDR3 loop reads CASKPHNYEKLFF. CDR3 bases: TGTGCCAGTAAACCACATAACTACGAAAAACTGTTTTTT.

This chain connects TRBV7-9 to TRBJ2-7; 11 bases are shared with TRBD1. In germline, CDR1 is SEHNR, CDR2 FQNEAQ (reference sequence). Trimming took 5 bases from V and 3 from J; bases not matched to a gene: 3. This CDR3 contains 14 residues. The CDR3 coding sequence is TGTGCCAGCAGCGAGGGGACAGGGGGCTACGAGCAGTACTTC. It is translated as CASSEGTGGYEQYF.

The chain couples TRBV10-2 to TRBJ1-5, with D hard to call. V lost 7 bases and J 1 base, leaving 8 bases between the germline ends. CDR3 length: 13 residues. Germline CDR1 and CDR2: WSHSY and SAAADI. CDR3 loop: CASTRGSNQPQHF. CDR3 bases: TGCGCCAGCACAAGAGGGAGCAATCAGCCCCAGCATTTT.

CDR3 region: CASSSDMGYGYTF. The CDR3 coding sequence is TGTGCCAGCAGCTCGGACATGGGCTATGGCTACACCTTC. This chain uses TRBV9 with TRBJ1-2; weak D call: TRBD1 (5 bases). The CDR3 totals 13 residues. In germline, CDR1 is SGDLS, CDR2 YYNGEE. Between the trimmed V and J ends, which lost 4 bases and 4 bases, there was a span of 11 bases.

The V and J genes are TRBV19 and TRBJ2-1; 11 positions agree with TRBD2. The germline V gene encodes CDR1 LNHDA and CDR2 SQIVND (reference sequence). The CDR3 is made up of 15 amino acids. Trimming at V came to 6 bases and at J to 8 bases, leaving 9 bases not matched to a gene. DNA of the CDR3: TGTGCCAGTAGCGAGACTAGCGGGATAGGATATGAGCAGTTCTTC. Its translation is CASSETSGIGYEQFF.

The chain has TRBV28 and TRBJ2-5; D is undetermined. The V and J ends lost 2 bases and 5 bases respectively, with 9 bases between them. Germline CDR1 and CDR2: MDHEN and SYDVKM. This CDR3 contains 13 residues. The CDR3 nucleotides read TGTGCCAGCAGTTTAGACGCGGTGGAGACCCAGTACTTC. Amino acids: CASSLDAVETQYF.

The CDR3 nucleotides read TGTGCCAGCAGCTTAGTGGCGGGAGGTTGGACCGGGGAGCTGTTTTTT. Residues: CASSLVAGGWTGELFF. The gene calls are TRBV7-8 and TRBJ2-2; TRBD2 agrees at 8 bases. Germline CDR1 SGHVS, CDR2 FQNEAQ. V lost 1 base to trimming and J lost 5 bases; unmatched junction nucleotides: 6. The CDR3 covers 16 residues.

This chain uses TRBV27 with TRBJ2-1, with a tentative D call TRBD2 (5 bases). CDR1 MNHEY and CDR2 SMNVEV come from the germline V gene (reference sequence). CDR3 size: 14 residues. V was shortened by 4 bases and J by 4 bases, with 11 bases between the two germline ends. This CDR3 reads CASSSSGPYNEQFF. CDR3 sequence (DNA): TGTGCCAGCAGTTCCAGCGGTCCGTACAATGAGCAGTTCTTC.